The clone carrying this T cell receptor (beta chain) was recorded many times. What it binds is unknown. The data were obtained in a study of T-cell memory formation after mild COVID-19. The study's findings and limits: Day 15 to 85 contracting clones showed balanced CD4/CD8; later expanders leaned CD4+.

The authors produced TCR alpha and TCR beta cDNA libraries with sample barcodes and UMIs by 5'RACE using constant-segment primers. From the 5' RACE reads, TCRdb called clonotypes with MiXCR, one entry per CDR3 protein. The sample lists some 150,000 distinct CDR3 sequences; 6% to 6.5% were seen once. The CDR3 consists of 15 residues. V lost 4 bases, J lost 6 bases, and 9 bases stayed unmatched. This clonotype originated in an adult woman who had mild COVID-19 (a few samples of this study predate the infection). Cell type and time point are not known. The sequenced sample consisted of PBMCs or a T cell subset sorted from them (not recorded which). The rearrangement links TRBV12-3 or TRBV12-4 to TRBJ1-5, with TRBD1 identical over 7 bases. CDR3 loop: CASSSLGGGLQPQHF. The CDR3 bases are TGTGCCAGCAGTTCCCTGGGAGGGGGCCTTCAGCCCCAGCATTTT.